The clone carrying this T cell receptor (beta chain) was seen only a few times. No antigen is known for it. J was trimmed by 7 bases and V by 4 bases; bases with no gene match: 2. Germline assignment: CDR1 LGHNA and CDR2 YSLEER. This CDR3 is built from 12 residues. The data were obtained in a study of beta chain features in type 1 diabetes. General observations from the study: TCRB CDR3 length was moderately but significantly reduced in all four CD4+ subsets of Type 1 diabetes patients.

The entirety of the isolated RNA underwent reverse transcription, so expressed TCRB transcripts were sequenced. The repertoire was sequenced with immunoSEQ multiplex PCR; TCRdb's copy has only in-frame clones and lacks some. This table holds 300,000 or so clones, about 13% found once. The TCR comes from a woman between 18 and 29 years old with type 1 diabetes. The material sequenced was naive CD4+ T cells from blood. The chain combines TRBV4-3 with TRBJ2-7, with 9 bases that match TRBD2. The CDR3 bases are TGCGCCAGCAGCCTAGCGGGAGCGGAGCAGTACTTC. This gives the protein CASSLAGAEQYF.